This entry features one TCR beta chain sequence. Study processing details: Researchers report that nucleated cell counts were estimated from reference gene primer amplification. The method was immunoSEQ multiplex PCR; TCRdb's version includes in-frame clones alone and lacks a portion of them. V and J calls and clone size are as listed in that table; D and trimming were resolved from the DNA. In the table there are 100,000 to 110,000 clones, 70% to 80% of which are singletons. This entry comes from a study of blood T cell repertoires in COVID-19. Study information: Whether acute or convalescent, the COVID-19 samples came from the United States, Italy and Spain. PBMCs, B-cell-depleted T cells, or T cells provided the cDNA or gDNA that made up the material.

V was cut by 6 bases and J by 4 bases, with 15 bases left in between. Germline assignment: CDR1 LNHDA and CDR2 SQIVND (reference sequence). The CDR3 is 14 residues long. This TCR was recovered from a woman between 65 and 79 years old with acute or convalescent COVID-19. The genes are TRBV19 and TRBJ1-1, with D unclear. Sequenced material: peripheral blood. The CDR3 coding sequence is TGTGCCAGTAGGATGTTCTGGGAGGGCACTGAAGCTTTCTTT. Translation gives CASRMFWEGTEAFF.